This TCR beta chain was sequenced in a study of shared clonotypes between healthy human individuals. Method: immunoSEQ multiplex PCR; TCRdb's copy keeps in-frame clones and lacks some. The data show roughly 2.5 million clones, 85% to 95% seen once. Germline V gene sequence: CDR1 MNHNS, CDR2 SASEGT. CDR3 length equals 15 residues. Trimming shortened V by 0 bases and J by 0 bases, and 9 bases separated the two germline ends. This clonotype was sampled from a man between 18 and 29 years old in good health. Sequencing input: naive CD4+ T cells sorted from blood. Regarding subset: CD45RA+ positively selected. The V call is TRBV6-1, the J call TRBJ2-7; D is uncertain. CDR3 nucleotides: TGTGCCAGCAGTGAAGCGAGGCAGGCCTCCTACGAGCAGTACTTC. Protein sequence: CASSEARQASYEQYF.